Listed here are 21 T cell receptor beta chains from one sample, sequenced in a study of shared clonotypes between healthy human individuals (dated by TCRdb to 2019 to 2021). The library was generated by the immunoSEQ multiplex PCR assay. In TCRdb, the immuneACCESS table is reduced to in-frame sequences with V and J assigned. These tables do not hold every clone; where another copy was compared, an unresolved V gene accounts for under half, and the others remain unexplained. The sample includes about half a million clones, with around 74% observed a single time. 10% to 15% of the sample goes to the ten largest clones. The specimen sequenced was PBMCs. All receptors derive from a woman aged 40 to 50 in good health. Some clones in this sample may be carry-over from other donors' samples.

The DNA of the CDR3 is TGTGCCAGCAGCTTCTTAACAGGTGGAGAGACCCAGTACTTC. The encoded protein is CASSFLTGGETQYF. This chain connects TRBV5-6 to TRBJ2-5; D is perhaps TRBD1 (5 bases). This CDR3 has 14 residues. With 2 bases removed from V and 4 bases from J, the gap between germline ends came to 12 bases. Germline V gene data show CDR1 as SGHDT and CDR2 as YYEEEE.

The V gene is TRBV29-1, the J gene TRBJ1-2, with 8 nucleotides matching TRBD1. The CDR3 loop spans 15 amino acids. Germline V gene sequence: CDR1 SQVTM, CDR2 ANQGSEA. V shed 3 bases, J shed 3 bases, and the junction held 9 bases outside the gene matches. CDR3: CSVDGDRKEHYGYTF. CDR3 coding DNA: TGCAGCGTTGACGGGGACAGGAAGGAGCACTATGGCTACACCTTC.

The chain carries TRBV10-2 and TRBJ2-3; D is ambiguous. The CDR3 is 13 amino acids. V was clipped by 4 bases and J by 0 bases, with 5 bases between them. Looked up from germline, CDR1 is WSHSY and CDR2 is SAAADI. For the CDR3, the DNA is TGCGCCAGCAGTGGGGCAAGCACAGATACGCAGTATTTT. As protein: CASSGASTDTQYF.

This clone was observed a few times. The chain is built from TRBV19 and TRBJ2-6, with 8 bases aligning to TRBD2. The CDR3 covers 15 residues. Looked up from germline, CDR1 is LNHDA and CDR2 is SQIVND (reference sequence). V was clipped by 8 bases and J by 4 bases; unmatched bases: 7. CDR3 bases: TGTGCCAGTCAGGGCGGGGGGAGCGGGGCCAACGTCCTGACTTTC. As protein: CASQGGGSGANVLTF.

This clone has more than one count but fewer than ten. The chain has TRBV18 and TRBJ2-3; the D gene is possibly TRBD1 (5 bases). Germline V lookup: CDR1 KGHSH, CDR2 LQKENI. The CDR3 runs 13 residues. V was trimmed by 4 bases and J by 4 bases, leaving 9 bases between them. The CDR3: CASSRTRADTQYF. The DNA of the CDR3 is TGTGCCAGCTCACGGACAAGGGCAGATACGCAGTATTTT. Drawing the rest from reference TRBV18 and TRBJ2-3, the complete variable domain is NAGVMQNPRHLVRRRGQEARLRCSPMKGHSHVYWYRQLPEEGLKFMVYLQKENIIDESGMPKERFSAEFPKEGPSILRIQQVVRGDSAAYFCASSRTRADTQYFGPGTRLTVL.

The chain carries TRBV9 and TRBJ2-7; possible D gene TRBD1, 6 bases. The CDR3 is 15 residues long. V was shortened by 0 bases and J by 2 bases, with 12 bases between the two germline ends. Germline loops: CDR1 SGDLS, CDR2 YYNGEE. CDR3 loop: CASSVGTAPTYEQYF. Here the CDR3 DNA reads TGTGCCAGCAGCGTAGGGACAGCCCCAACCTACGAGCAGTACTTC.

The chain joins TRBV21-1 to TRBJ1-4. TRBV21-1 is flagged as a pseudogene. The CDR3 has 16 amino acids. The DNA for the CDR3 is TGTGCCAGCAGCAAAGGGGTCAGGGAGGGGAATGAAAAACTGTTTTTT. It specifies CASSKGVREGNEKLFF.

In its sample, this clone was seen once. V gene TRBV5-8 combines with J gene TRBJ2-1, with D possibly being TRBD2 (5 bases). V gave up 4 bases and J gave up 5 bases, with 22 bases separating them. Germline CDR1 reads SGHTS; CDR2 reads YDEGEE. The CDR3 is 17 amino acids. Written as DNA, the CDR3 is TGTGCCAGCAGCCAGATAGCCAGAGGGCCGCGGCACAATGAGCAGTTCTTC. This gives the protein CASSQIARGPRHNEQFF.

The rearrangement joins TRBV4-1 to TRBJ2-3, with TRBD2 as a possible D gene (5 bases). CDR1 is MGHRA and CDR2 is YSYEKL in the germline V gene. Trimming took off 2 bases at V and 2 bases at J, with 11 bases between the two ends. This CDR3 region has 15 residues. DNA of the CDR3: TGCGCCAGCAGCCAAAACGGACTCAACACAGATACGCAGTATTTT. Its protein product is CASSQNGLNTDTQYF.

For the CDR3, the DNA is TGTGCCATCAGTGAGGGGTATTCTGGGGCCAACGTCCTGACTTTC. This translates into CAISEGYSGANVLTF. This rearrangement joins TRBV10-3 to TRBJ2-6; D remains unclear. Germline values: CDR1 ENHRY, CDR2 SYGVKD. Trimming took 2 bases from V and 1 from J, leaving 6 bases between them. The CDR3 loop spans 15 amino acids.

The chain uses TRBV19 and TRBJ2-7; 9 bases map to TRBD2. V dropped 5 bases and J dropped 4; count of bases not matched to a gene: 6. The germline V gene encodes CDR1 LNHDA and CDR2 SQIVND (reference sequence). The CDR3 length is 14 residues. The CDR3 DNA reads TGTGCCAGTAGTCAACTTAGCGGGAGTTACGAGCAGTACTTC. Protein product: CASSQLSGSYEQYF.

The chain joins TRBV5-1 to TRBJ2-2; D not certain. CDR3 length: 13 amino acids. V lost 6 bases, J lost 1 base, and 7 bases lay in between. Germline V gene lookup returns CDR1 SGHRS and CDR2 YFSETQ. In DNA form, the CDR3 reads TGCGCCAGCACGGAGCGGAACACCGGGGAGCTGTTTTTT. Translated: CASTERNTGELFF.

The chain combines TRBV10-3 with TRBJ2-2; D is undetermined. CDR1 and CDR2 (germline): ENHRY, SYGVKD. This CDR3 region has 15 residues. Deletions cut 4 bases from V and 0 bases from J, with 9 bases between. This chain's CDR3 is CAISVSDTNTGELFF. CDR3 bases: TGTGCCATCAGTGTGAGCGACACGAACACCGGGGAGCTGTTTTTT.

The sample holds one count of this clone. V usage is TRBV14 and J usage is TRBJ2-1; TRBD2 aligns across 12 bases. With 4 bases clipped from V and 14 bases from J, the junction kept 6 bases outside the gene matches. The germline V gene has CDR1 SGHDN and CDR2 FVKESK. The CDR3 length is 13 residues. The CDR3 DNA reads TGTGCCAGCAGCCTGACTAGCGGGAGAATGGAGTTCTTC. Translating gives CASSLTSGRMEFF.

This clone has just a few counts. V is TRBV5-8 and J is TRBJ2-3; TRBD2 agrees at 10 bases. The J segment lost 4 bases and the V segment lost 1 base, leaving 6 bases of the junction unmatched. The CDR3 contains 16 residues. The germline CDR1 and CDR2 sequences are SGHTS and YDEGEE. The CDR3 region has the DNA TGTGCCAGCAGCTTGTTGCTAGCGGGAGACTCAGATACGCAGTATTTT. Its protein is CASSLLLAGDSDTQYF.

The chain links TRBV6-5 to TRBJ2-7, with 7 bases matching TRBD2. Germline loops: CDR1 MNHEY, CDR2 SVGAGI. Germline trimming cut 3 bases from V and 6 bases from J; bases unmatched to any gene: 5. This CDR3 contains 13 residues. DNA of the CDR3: TGTGCCAGCAGTTATTCTAGCGGAATCGAGCAGTACTTC. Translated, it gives CASSYSSGIEQYF.

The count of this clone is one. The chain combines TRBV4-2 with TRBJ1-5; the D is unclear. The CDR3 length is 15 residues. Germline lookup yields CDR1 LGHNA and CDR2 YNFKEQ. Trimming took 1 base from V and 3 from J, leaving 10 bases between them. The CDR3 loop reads CASSQVARYNQPQHF. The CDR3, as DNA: TGTGCCAGCAGCCAAGTCGCACGCTACAATCAGCCCCAGCATTTT.

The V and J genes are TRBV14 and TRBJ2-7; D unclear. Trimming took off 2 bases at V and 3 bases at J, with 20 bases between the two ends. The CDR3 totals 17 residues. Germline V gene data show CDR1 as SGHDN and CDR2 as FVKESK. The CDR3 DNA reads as TGTGCCAGCAGCCAATCGGTTTTCCAGGATATACACTACGAGCAGTACTTC. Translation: CASSQSVFQDIHYEQYF.

As DNA, the CDR3 is TGTGCCAGCAGTTCCCCTTCTCAGGGGAACACTGAAGCTTTCTTT. It codes for CASSSPSQGNTEAFF. The chain is built from TRBV28 and TRBJ1-1, with D tentatively TRBD1 (5 bases). Germline values: CDR1 MDHEN, CDR2 SYDVKM. The CDR3 is made up of 15 amino acids. Trimming took 4 bases from V and 1 from J, leaving 13 bases between them.

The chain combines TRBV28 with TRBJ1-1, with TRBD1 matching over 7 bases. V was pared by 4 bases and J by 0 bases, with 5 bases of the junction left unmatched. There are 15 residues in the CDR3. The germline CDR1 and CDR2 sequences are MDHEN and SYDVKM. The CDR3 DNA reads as TGTGCCAGCAGTTGGACGGACAGGTTGAACACTGAAGCTTTCTTT. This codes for CASSWTDRLNTEAFF.

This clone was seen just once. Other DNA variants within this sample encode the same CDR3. This CDR3 reads CASSADLSGNTIYF. The CDR3 DNA reads as TGTGCCAGCAGTGCGGACCTTTCTGGAAACACCATATATTTT. This chain connects TRBV6-1 to TRBJ1-3; D is uncertain. Germline assignment: CDR1 MNHNS and CDR2 SASEGT. This CDR3 is 14 amino acids long. V lost 4 bases, J lost 1 base, and 8 bases lay in between.